This TCR beta chain stems from a study of read filtering for tumor transcriptome and immune sequencing. Study details: Revised staging placed roughly 8 patients in R-ISS I, about 16 in II, 6 or 7 in III.

From approximately 430 ng of RNA, a library with molecular barcoded alpha/delta and beta/gamma adaptors was made. TCRdb re-called the reads with MiXCR, one entry per CDR3 protein. This sample has 25,000 or so distinct CDR3 sequences; around 20% occur once, and the top ten carry roughly a sixth. Per germline, CDR1 SGHRS and CDR2 YFSETQ. The trim removed 7 bases at V and 2 bases at J, leaving 9 bases unmatched. The CDR3 sequence is 15 residues long. Study-level findings and limits: Compared with RNA-seq, IR-seq gave much higher clonotype depth and reliability.

A remark on this clonotype: No antigen is known for it. No conserved phenylalanine or tryptophan ends this CDR3, so it is likely a read error.

The J gene is TRBJ2-1, the V gene TRBV5-1, with 7 positions matching TRBD2. The sample comprised a population of CD138-negative cells sorted from bone marrow. The TCR comes from a donor aged 40 or over with multiple myeloma. CDR3 sequence (DNA): TGCGCCAGCGCCCTGGCGGGAGAGACCTACAATGAGCAGTTCTCC. Amino acids: CASALAGETYNEQFS.